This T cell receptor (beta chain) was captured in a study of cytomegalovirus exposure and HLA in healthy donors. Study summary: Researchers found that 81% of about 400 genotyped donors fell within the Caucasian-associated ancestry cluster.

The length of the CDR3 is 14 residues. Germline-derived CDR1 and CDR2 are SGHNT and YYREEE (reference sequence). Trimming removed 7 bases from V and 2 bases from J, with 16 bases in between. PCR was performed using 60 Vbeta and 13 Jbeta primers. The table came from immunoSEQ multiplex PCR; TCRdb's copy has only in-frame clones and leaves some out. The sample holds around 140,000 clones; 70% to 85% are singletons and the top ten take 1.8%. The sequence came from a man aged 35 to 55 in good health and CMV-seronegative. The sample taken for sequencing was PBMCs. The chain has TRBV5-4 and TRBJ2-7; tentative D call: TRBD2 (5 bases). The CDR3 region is CASHTVGITYEQYF. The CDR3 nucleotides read TGTGCCAGCCACACGGTCGGGATCACCTACGAGCAGTACTTC. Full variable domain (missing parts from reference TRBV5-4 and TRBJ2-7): ETGVTQSPTHLIKTRGQQVTLRCSSQSGHNTVSWYQQALGQGPQFIFQYYREEENGRGNFPPRFSGLQFPNYSSELNVNALELDDSALYLCASHTVGITYEQYFGPGTRLTVT.